This section outlines one T cell receptor (beta chain) sequence together with its context. The V end was cut by 5 bases, the J end by 7 bases, with 12 bases between. The CDR3 extends over 13 amino acids. The germline CDR1 and CDR2 sequences are SEHNR and FQNEAQ (reference sequence). The sample is drawn from a study of blood T cell repertoires in COVID-19. Study context: Collection of acute and convalescent COVID-19 samples took place in the United States, Italy and Spain. PBMCs, B-cell-depleted T cells, or T cells were the source of the cDNA or gDNA that made up the material.

Authors' methods: Amplification from reference gene primers served as the basis for estimated nucleated cell counts. Assay used: immunoSEQ multiplex PCR; TCRdb lists only in-frame clones, some missing. From that table come the V and J calls and clone size; the DNA was used to work out D and trimming. This table has 90,000 to 130,000 clones, 80% to 90% appearing once. Input material: peripheral blood. The receptor was isolated from a human donor in a cohort sampled during active COVID-19. The J gene is TRBJ2-1, the V gene TRBV7-9, with D possibly being TRBD1 (5 bases). CDR3 sequence (DNA): TGTGCCAGCAGCGGGGCAGTCCGGAATGAGCAGTTCTTC. Protein: CASSGAVRNEQFF.